This is a list of T cell receptor beta chains from one sample in a study of blood T cell repertoires in COVID-19. Sequenced by immunoSEQ multiplex PCR; TCRdb stores in-frame clones only, minus some. The sample shows about 120,000 clones, less than 90% of them seen only once. Material for sequencing was peripheral blood. These receptors originate from a man aged 30-40 years with acute or convalescent COVID-19. Each CDR3 is given with its conserved first and last residue. The D gene is left open where the match is weak. Only some rows state a clone size, as once, few, many or a class for expanded clones.

j_gene,v_gene,d_gene,abundance,CDR3nt,CDR3aa
TRBJ2-1,TRBV11-2,NA,NA,TGTGCCAGCGGGCAGGTTAACTACAATGAGCAGTTCTTC,CASGQVNYNEQFF
TRBJ2-1,TRBV19,TRBD2,few,TGTGCCAGCCTTCCGGGTGGACTAGCGGGTTACAATGAGCAGTTCTTC,CASLPGGLAGYNEQFF
TRBJ1-2,TRBV9,TRBD1,NA,TGTGCCAGCAGCGTGGGACAGGGCGATGGCTACACCTTC,CASSVGQGDGYTF
TRBJ1-5,TRBV9,TRBD1,NA,TGTGCCAGCAGCGTAGGCCCAGGGGGCCTTCAGCCCCAGCATTTT,CASSVGPGGLQPQHF
TRBJ1-3,TRBV7-8,NA,NA,TGTGCCAGCACCCTTGGGGCTTCAGGGGCTGGGGGAAACACCATATATTTT,CASTLGASGAGGNTIYF
TRBJ1-1,TRBV6-2/TRBV6-3,NA,NA,TGTGCCAGCAGTCGTTTAAGGGGGAACACTGAAGCTTTCTTT,CASSRLRGNTEAFF
TRBJ2-1,TRBV5-6,NA,NA,TGTGCCAGCAGCGATATCACGGGGTCCTCCACCCTTAACAATGAGCAGTTCTTC,CASSDITGSSTLNNEQFF
TRBJ1-4,TRBV4-3,NA,NA,TGCGCCAGCAGCCAAGATTGGGCCCGTTTAAATGAAAAACTGTTTTTT,CASSQDWARLNEKLFF
TRBJ1-5,TRBV16,TRBD1,NA,TGTGCCAGCAGCCACACAGGGGTGGTTCAGCCCCAGCATTTT,CASSHTGVVQPQHF
TRBJ1-5,TRBV10-3,TRBD1,few,TGTGCCATCAGTGAGGACAGGGGGCTGTACAATCAGCCCCAGCATTTT,CAISEDRGLYNQPQHF
TRBJ2-3,TRBV3-1/TRBV3-2,TRBD2,NA,TGTGCCAGCAGCCAAGCTTCTCGGGAGGGAGGGGCGTATTTT,CASSQASREGGAYF
TRBJ1-6,TRBV19,NA,few,TGTGCCAGTAGTAGCGACAGGCCTTCACCCCTCCACTTT,CASSSDRPSPLHF
TRBJ2-2,TRBV30,NA,NA,TGTGCCTGGAGCCGAGGTCCCGGGGAGCTGTTTTTT,CAWSRGPGELFF
TRBJ1-6,TRBV5-1,NA,NA,TGCGCCAGCAGCCCACTTGGAGAAAATAATTCACCCCTCCACTTT,CASSPLGENNSPLHF
TRBJ2-7,TRBV7-9,NA,NA,TGTGCCTCTACTCGGGCCGAAGGGGGCTACGAGCAGTACTTC,CASTRAEGGYEQYF
TRBJ2-3,TRBV5-1,NA,NA,TGCGCCAGCAGCTTAGGACAGCTGCCAGATACGCAGTATTTT,CASSLGQLPDTQYF
TRBJ2-1,TRBV10-3,TRBD2,once,TGTGCCATCAGTCTACAAAGCGGGAGAGGTAATGAGCAGTTCTTC,CAISLQSGRGNEQFF
TRBJ1-2,TRBV7-9,NA,NA,TGTGCCAGCAGCTCCGCCGGGGGTGGGTATGGCTACACCTTC,CASSSAGGGYGYTF
TRBJ2-3,TRBV9,NA,NA,TGTGCCAGCAGCGTAGGAAATAGCGGAAGCACAGATACGCAGTATTTT,CASSVGNSGSTDTQYF
TRBJ2-2,TRBV14,TRBD1,NA,TGTGCCAGCAGCCAGTGGCAGGGGGCTTTCGGGGAGCTGTTTTTT,CASSQWQGAFGELFF
TRBJ2-5,TRBV11-2,NA,NA,TGTGCCAGCAGCTTCCAAACGGGACTCTCAAGGATAGGGACCCAGTACTTC,CASSFQTGLSRIGTQYF
TRBJ1-5,TRBV19,TRBD1,NA,TGTGCCAGTAGTATAGCCCGGGACAGGGGTCAGCCCCAGCATTTT,CASSIARDRGQPQHF
TRBJ2-1,TRBV4-2,TRBD2,NA,TGTGCCAGCAGCCGGGGACTAGCGGGAGGGTTCGGCGAGCAGTTCTTC,CASSRGLAGGFGEQFF
TRBJ2-7,TRBV4-2,NA,NA,TGTGCCAGCAGCCAGGGACTGTTGTACGAGCAGTACTTC,CASSQGLLYEQYF
TRBJ2-3,TRBV5-5,TRBD2,NA,TGTGCCAGCAGCTCGGCCCCGGGGGGAGCAGATACGCAGTATTTT,CASSSAPGGADTQYF
TRBJ1-2,TRBV5-1,TRBD1,NA,TGCGCCAGCAGCCCGGGACAGGGCTATGGCTACACCTTC,CASSPGQGYGYTF
TRBJ1-2,TRBV18,NA,NA,TGTGCCAGCTCTCAGAGGGATTACGACTATGGCTACACCTTC,CASSQRDYDYGYTF
TRBJ2-3,TRBV4-3,NA,NA,TGCGCCAGCAGCCAAGGGATAGGGGGGGGCACAGATACGCAGTATTTT,CASSQGIGGGTDTQYF
TRBJ1-2,TRBV5-6,NA,NA,TGTGCCAGCAGACGCCAAGGGGCCGGCTACACCTTC,CASRRQGAGYTF
TRBJ2-3,TRBV7-8,NA,once,TGTGCCAGCAGCTTAGGGGGCGGTGCAGATACGCAGTATTTT,CASSLGGGADTQYF
TRBJ1-1,TRBV5-5,NA,NA,TGTGCCAGCAGCTTGGGCGGCAGGGGTTCTAACACTGAAGCTTTCTTT,CASSLGGRGSNTEAFF
TRBJ2-1,TRBV29-1,NA,NA,TGCAGCGTCGGGACTGGTAACAATGAGCAGTTCTTC,CSVGTGNNEQFF
TRBJ1-2,TRBV18,NA,NA,TGTGCCAGCTCACCAACTCCTATCGGGACATCCCTCTATGGCTACACCTTC,CASSPTPIGTSLYGYTF
TRBJ2-2,TRBV7-3,NA,NA,TGTGCCAGCAGCTTAACGGGAAGGGGCGGGGAGCTGTTTTTT,CASSLTGRGGELFF
TRBJ2-4,TRBV30,TRBD1,NA,TGTGCCTGGAGTGTACAGGGGGGTAGCGACATTCAGTACTTC,CAWSVQGGSDIQYF
TRBJ1-2,TRBV6-6,TRBD1,few,TGTGCCAGCAGCCCCGGGACAGACTATGGCTACACCTTC,CASSPGTDYGYTF
TRBJ2-2,TRBV19,NA,NA,TGTGCCAGTAGTCCAGCGAACACCGGGGAGCTGTTTTTT,CASSPANTGELFF
TRBJ1-5,TRBV19,NA,NA,TGTGCCAGTAGTACTCTTACAGGGTTTGGGAATCAGCCCCAGCATTTT,CASSTLTGFGNQPQHF
TRBJ1-2,TRBV5-1,TRBD1,NA,TGCGCCAGCAGCTTACAAGGAGGGGGCCGCGTCTATGGCTACACCTTC,CASSLQGGGRVYGYTF
TRBJ2-2,TRBV4-2,TRBD2,NA,TGTGCCAGCAGCCAGGGACTAGCGGGAGGACGAGGCACCGGGGAGCTGTTTTTT,CASSQGLAGGRGTGELFF
TRBJ1-2,TRBV7-8,TRBD1,NA,TGTGCCAGCAGCTCCGGACAGGCTTACTATGGCTACACCTTC,CASSSGQAYYGYTF
TRBJ2-1,TRBV5-1,NA,NA,TGCGCCAGCAGCTTCGGAGACGTTCCCTACAATGAGCAGTTCTTC,CASSFGDVPYNEQFF
TRBJ1-3,TRBV6-6,NA,NA,TGTGCCAGCAGTTCGACAGACGGAAACACCATATATTTT,CASSSTDGNTIYF
TRBJ1-4,TRBV9,TRBD1,few,TGTGCCAGCAGCGCCTTAGCCGGGACAGAACTGTTTTTT,CASSALAGTELFF
TRBJ2-1,TRBV5-1,NA,NA,TGCGCCAGCAGCTTGGTTCCCGGGACTTCTTACAATGAGCAGTTCTTC,CASSLVPGTSYNEQFF
TRBJ1-2,TRBV27,NA,NA,TGTGCCAGCAGTTCCGGGGGGTGGACTAACTATGGCTACACCTTC,CASSSGGWTNYGYTF
TRBJ1-2,TRBV3-1/TRBV3-2,TRBD1,NA,TGTGCCAGCAGCCAAGGGGGACAGTCCTATGGCTACACCTTC,CASSQGGQSYGYTF
TRBJ1-2,TRBV6-5,NA,NA,TGTGCCAGCAGCCGAGGGTTAGATGGCTACACCTTC,CASSRGLDGYTF
TRBJ2-1,TRBV30,TRBD1,NA,TGTGCCTGGAGTGCCGGGACAGGGGGCAATGAGCAGTTCTTC,CAWSAGTGGNEQFF
TRBJ2-3,TRBV30,TRBD2,once,TGTGCCTGGAAAGCGGGGGGGCCGGCAGATACGCAGTATTTT,CAWKAGGPADTQYF
TRBJ2-5,TRBV3-1/TRBV3-2,NA,NA,TGTGCCAGCAGCCAAGACGGGGAGACCCAGTACTTC,CASSQDGETQYF
TRBJ2-7,TRBV6-1,TRBD1,NA,TGTGCCAGCAGTGAAGCTGGGACAGGGGGGGAGCAGTACTTC,CASSEAGTGGEQYF
TRBJ2-3,TRBV6-5,TRBD2,NA,TGTGCCAGCAGTCGCGGACTAGCGGGAGATACGCAGTATTTT,CASSRGLAGDTQYF
TRBJ2-7,TRBV7-9,TRBD1,NA,TGTGCCAGCAGCCTGGACAGGGTATGGGAGCAGTACTTC,CASSLDRVWEQYF